Listed here are 27 T cell receptor beta chains from one sample, sequenced in a study of control samples from healthy donors and cancer patients. Sequencing was performed with immunoSEQ multiplex PCR; in TCRdb, only in-frame clones are kept and a portion is missing. The table has 55,000 to 70,000 clones, 85% to 90% seen once. Material for sequencing was PBMCs. The receptors shown here come from a man aged 60 to 75 with colorectal cancer.

The gene calls are TRBV2 and TRBJ1-2; D is ambiguous. Germline V gene sequence: CDR1 SNHLY, CDR2 FYNNEI. V gave up 3 bases and J gave up 7 bases, with 12 bases separating them. The CDR3 sequence is 13 residues long. Here the CDR3 reads CASSDREYGGYTF. As DNA, the CDR3 is TGTGCCAGCAGTGATCGGGAATACGGTGGCTACACCTTC.

The V gene is TRBV18, the J gene TRBJ2-1; D is perhaps TRBD2 (6 bases). With 3 bases removed from V and 6 bases from J, the gap between germline ends came to 15 bases. From germline, CDR1 is KGHSH and CDR2 LQKENI. The CDR3 has 15 amino acids. The CDR3 sequence: CASSPLGGQFNEQFF. The CDR3 DNA follows: TGTGCCAGCTCACCCCTTGGAGGGCAGTTCAATGAGCAGTTCTTC.

The rearrangement joins TRBV27 to TRBJ2-3; TRBD1 matches 9 bases. Germline V gene lookup returns CDR1 MNHEY and CDR2 SMNVEV (reference sequence). The trim removed 0 bases at V and 4 bases at J, leaving 8 bases unmatched. The CDR3 consists of 17 residues. In nucleotides, the CDR3 is TGTGCCAGCAGTTTATCTCAACAGGGGGCGTATGCAGATACGCAGTATTTT. This translates into CASSLSQQGAYADTQYF.

J is TRBJ2-7 and V is TRBV7-2, with TRBD1 as a possible D gene (6 bases). The CDR3 sequence is 12 residues long. CDR1 and CDR2 (germline): SGHTA, FQGNSA. V was shortened by 5 bases and J by 6 bases, with 11 bases between the two germline ends. This CDR3 reads CASSRTGSEQYF. The CDR3 DNA reads as TGTGCCAGCAGCAGAACAGGGTCCGAGCAGTACTTC.

This chain joins TRBV9 and TRBJ2-2; 8 bases fit TRBD1. The ends lost 1 base at V and 5 bases at J; junction bases unmatched: 10. This CDR3 spans 17 amino acids. Germline V gene sequence: CDR1 SGDLS, CDR2 YYNGEE. In DNA form, the CDR3 reads TGTGCCAGCAGCGTAAACTGGGACAGGTGGAAAACCGGGGAGCTGTTTTTT. Protein product: CASSVNWDRWKTGELFF.

V and J are TRBV19 and TRBJ1-2; 9 bases are a match to TRBD1. J was trimmed by 4 bases and V by 8 bases; bases with no gene match: 8. Germline values: CDR1 LNHDA, CDR2 SQIVND (reference sequence). There are 14 residues in the CDR3. CDR3 in DNA: TGTGCCAGTCTTTCCGGGACAGGGCCCTATGGCTACACCTTC. As protein: CASLSGTGPYGYTF.

The gene calls are TRBV2 and TRBJ2-7; D remains ambiguous. Per germline, CDR1 SNHLY and CDR2 FYNNEI. The V end lost 4 bases, the J end lost 3 bases, and 7 bases lay between the germline ends. The CDR3 sequence is 12 residues long. The DNA of the CDR3 is TGTGCCAGCAGTGTTATCCTCTACGAGCAGTACTTC. Translated, it gives CASSVILYEQYF. The variable domain in full, with the rest retrieved from reference TRBV2 and TRBJ2-7, is EPEVTQTPSHQVTQMGQEVILRCVPISNHLYFYWYRQILGQKVEFLVSFYNNEISEKSEIFDDQFSVERPDGSNFTLKIRSTKLEDSAMYFCASSVILYEQYFGPGTRLTVT.

The chain recombines TRBV9 with TRBJ2-3; no clear D. Germline CDR1 and CDR2: SGDLS and YYNGEE. Deletions cut 1 base from V and 1 base from J, with 10 bases between. CDR3 length equals 15 residues. The CDR3 bases are TGTGCCAGCAGCGTATTTGGGCGCGGCACAGATACGCAGTATTTT. It codes for CASSVFGRGTDTQYF.

The chain recombines TRBV12-3 or TRBV12-4 with TRBJ2-7; TRBD1 might be the D (6 bases). The CDR3 length is 13 residues. V lost 3 bases and J 3 bases, leaving 9 bases between the germline ends. Here the CDR3 reads CASSFGTRYEQYF. CDR3 nucleotides: TGTGCCAGCAGTTTCGGGACACGCTACGAGCAGTACTTC.

This chain uses TRBV7-3 with TRBJ1-1; 7 nucleotides align to TRBD1. Trimming removed 5 bases from V and 5 bases from J; junction bases left unmatched: 8. CDR1 and CDR2 (germline): SGHTA, FQGTGA. The CDR3 runs to 14 residues. The CDR3 reads CASSPRQGRTEAFF. The CDR3, as DNA: TGTGCCAGCAGCCCTCGACAGGGAAGGACTGAAGCTTTCTTT.

The V gene is TRBV7-8, the J gene TRBJ1-1; D is unclear. CDR1 SGHVS and CDR2 FQNEAQ come from the germline V gene. The length of the CDR3 is 14 residues. Trimming stripped 0 bases from V and 2 bases from J, with 7 bases between. CDR3 amino acids: CASSLARGNTEAFF. As DNA, the CDR3 is TGTGCCAGCAGCTTAGCGCGGGGAAACACTGAAGCTTTCTTT.

The rearrangement joins TRBV5-1 to TRBJ2-2, with 7 positions matching TRBD1. Germline CDR1 is SGHRS and CDR2 is YFSETQ. Losses at the gene ends were 0 bases for V and 0 bases for J; bases not matched to a gene: 2. The CDR3 is 16 amino acids. This CDR3 is CASSLETGANTGELFF. CDR3 sequence (DNA): TGCGCCAGCAGCTTGGAAACAGGGGCGAACACCGGGGAGCTGTTTTTT.

This CDR3 is CASSQDHGGRQPQHF. CDR3 nucleotide sequence: TGCGCCAGCAGCCAAGATCACGGGGGGCGGCAGCCCCAGCATTTT. This rearrangement joins TRBV4-1 to TRBJ1-5, with a tentative D call TRBD1 (6 bases). This CDR3 contains 15 residues. V lost 0 bases to trimming and J lost 7 bases, with 13 bases between them. Germline V gene lookup returns CDR1 MGHRA and CDR2 YSYEKL.

V is TRBV4-3 and J is TRBJ2-3; D possibly corresponds to TRBD1 (6 bases). Trimming took 4 bases from V and 6 from J, leaving 14 bases between them. The V gene's germline CDR1 is LGHNA and CDR2 YSLEER. CDR3 length: 14 amino acids. The CDR3: CASSRRSGVDTQYF. CDR3 DNA: TGCGCCAGCAGCCGAAGGTCAGGGGTGGATACGCAGTATTTT.

This clone occurred once. The chain couples TRBV2 to TRBJ2-3; D is possibly TRBD1 (6 bases). The germline V gene has CDR1 SNHLY and CDR2 FYNNEI. Trimming pared 6 bases from V and 2 bases from J, leaving 12 bases between. CDR3 length equals 14 residues. CDR3 coding DNA: TGTGCCAGCAGCCAGCAGGGGTCCACAGATACGCAGTATTTT. Amino acids: CASSQQGSTDTQYF.

This chain links TRBV5-6 with TRBJ2-7; D is uncertain. The CDR3 has 13 residues. The germline V and J ends were trimmed by 2 bases and 5 bases, with 11 bases remaining between them. The V gene's germline CDR1 is SGHDT and CDR2 YYEEEE. For the CDR3, the DNA is TGTGCCAGCAGCTTAGTGGGTACCCACGAGCAGTACTTC. It specifies CASSLVGTHEQYF.

The chain couples TRBV7-3 to TRBJ1-1; TRBD1 matches 9 bases. The V gene's germline CDR1 is SGHTA and CDR2 FQGTGA. This CDR3 is 14 amino acids long. The V segment lost 5 bases and the J segment 1 base; nucleotides outside the gene matches: 2. The CDR3 sequence: CASSRGQGNTEAFF. The CDR3 coding sequence is TGTGCCAGCAGCAGGGGACAGGGGAACACTGAAGCTTTCTTT.

This clone was found a few times. The chain links TRBV6-2 or TRBV6-3 to TRBJ1-2; possible D gene TRBD1, 5 bases. The germline V and J ends were trimmed by 2 bases and 0 bases, with 7 bases remaining between them. CDR1 MNHEY and CDR2 SVGEGT come from the germline V gene. The CDR3 consists of 14 residues. The DNA for the CDR3 is TGTGCCAGCAGTTACGGGGGACCTAACTATGGCTACACCTTC. As protein: CASSYGGPNYGYTF.

This sequence joins TRBV11-3 and TRBJ1-1, with D uncertain. This CDR3 spans 14 amino acids. In germline, CDR1 is SGHNT, CDR2 YENEEA. Trimming left V 4 bases short and J 6 bases short, with 15 bases between. The CDR3 bases are TGTGCCAGCAGCTCGGACTGGGCAAGGGCTGAAGCTTTCTTT. The encoded protein is CASSSDWARAEAFF. Full variable domain (remainder filled in from reference TRBV11-3 and TRBJ1-1): EAGVVQSPRYKIIEKKQPVAFWCNPISGHNTLYWYLQNLGQGPELLIRYENEEAVDDSQLPKDRFSAERLKGVDSTLKIQPAELGDSAVYLCASSSDWARAEAFFGQGTRLTVV.

This chain connects TRBV9 to TRBJ2-1, with D maybe TRBD2 (7 bases). Trimming took off 3 bases at V and 4 bases at J, with 20 bases between the two ends. Germline CDR1 and CDR2: SGDLS and YYNGEE. This CDR3 is 17 amino acids long. CDR3 bases: TGTGCCAGCAGCGCTCACGGGGGCGGGGGTAAATACAATGAGCAGTTCTTC. It yields the protein CASSAHGGGGKYNEQFF.

The genes are TRBV6-6 and TRBJ1-5, with 7 bases lining up with TRBD1. Per germline, CDR1 MNHNY and CDR2 SVGAGI (reference sequence). The CDR3 contains 12 residues. V lost 10 bases to trimming and J lost 5 bases; unmatched junction nucleotides: 5. CDR3 region: CATRQGYQPQHF. The CDR3 bases are TGTGCCACCCGACAGGGCTATCAGCCCCAGCATTTT.

V usage is TRBV6-6 and J usage is TRBJ2-5, with TRBD1 identical over 9 bases. V lost 6 bases to trimming and J lost 4 bases; unmatched junction nucleotides: 6. CDR1 is MNHNY, CDR2 SVGAGI, per germline (reference sequence). The length of the CDR3 is 14 residues. CDR3 coding DNA: TGTGCCAGCAGATATACAGGGGGCGCAGAGACCCAGTACTTC. This gives the protein CASRYTGGAETQYF.

This clone was recorded a few times. The chain has TRBV15 and TRBJ2-3; 8 positions agree with TRBD1. This CDR3 contains 15 residues. CDR1 and CDR2 (germline): LNHNV, YYDKDF (reference sequence). Trimming at V came to 5 bases and at J to 6 bases, leaving 10 bases not matched to a gene. The CDR3 protein is CATSADRDFWDTQYF. CDR3 in DNA: TGTGCCACCAGCGCGGACAGGGATTTTTGGGATACGCAGTATTTT.

This clone came up once. This chain links TRBV4-2 with TRBJ2-3, with D possibly TRBD1 on 7 matching bases. Germline CDR1 reads LGHNA; CDR2 reads YNFKEQ. The CDR3 length is 18 residues. V was cut by 3 bases and J by 2 bases, with 21 bases left in between. The CDR3, as DNA: TGTGCCAGCAGCCAGGAGATGTGGGGGGACAGACTCACAGATACGCAGTATTTT. It is translated as CASSQEMWGDRLTDTQYF.

The chain carries TRBV7-9 and TRBJ1-1, with unresolved D. This CDR3 comprises 14 residues. The germline V and J ends were trimmed by 5 bases and 5 bases, with 15 bases remaining between them. Germline V lookup: CDR1 SEHNR, CDR2 FQNEAQ (reference sequence). CDR3 DNA sequence: TGTGCCAGCAGCCCGACTCAAGCGGGGACTGAAGCTTTCTTT. Translation gives CASSPTQAGTEAFF.

The chain recombines TRBV4-2 with TRBJ1-1, with D perhaps matching TRBD1 (5 bases). The CDR3 contains 12 residues. CDR1 is LGHNA, CDR2 YNFKEQ, per germline. V was cut by 3 bases and J by 6 bases, with 8 bases left in between. The chain's CDR3 is CASSQGGAEAFF. The CDR3 nucleotides read TGTGCCAGCAGCCAGGGGGGAGCTGAAGCTTTCTTT.

This chain joins TRBV11-2 and TRBJ2-3; 9 bases are a match to TRBD1. The germline CDR1 and CDR2 sequences are SGHAT and FQNNGV. Losses at the gene ends were 5 bases for V and 6 bases for J; bases not matched to a gene: 12. The CDR3 covers 16 residues. The chain's CDR3 is CASSRVTGGGFDTQYF. In DNA form, the CDR3 reads TGTGCCAGCAGCAGAGTGACAGGGGGGGGGTTTGATACGCAGTATTTT. The full variable domain, completed using reference TRBV11-2 and TRBJ2-3, is EAGVAQSPRYKIIEKRQSVAFWCNPISGHATLYWYQQILGQGPKLLIQFQNNGVVDDSQLPKDRFSAERLKGVDSTLKIQPAKLEDSAVYLCASSRVTGGGFDTQYFGPGTRLTVL.